This T cell receptor (beta chain) was documented in a study of molecular identifiers for immune sequencing clone quantification. General observations from the study: Barcode collisions between identical TCR molecules could shrink estimates of highly expanded clone sizes.

The germline CDR1 and CDR2 sequences are DFQATT and SNEGSKA (reference sequence). With 4 bases removed from V and 2 bases from J, the gap between germline ends came to 12 bases. The CDR3 is made up of 13 amino acids. TCRdb re-called the PCR reads with MiXCR, one entry per CDR3 protein. This sample carries 30,000 to 45,000 distinct CDR3 sequences, about a fifth of them seen once, and the ten largest clones take approximately 6.7%. This clonotype showed up many times. Its antigen remains unidentified. This sequence originates from a human donor in good health. Some libraries in this study had Jurkat cell RNA spiked in. Sequencing was carried out using naive CD8+ T cells from blood, with Jurkat cell RNA spiked in. Subset described: FACS-sorted CD8+CD4-CCR7+CD45RA+ naive T cells. The chain uses TRBV20-1 and TRBJ2-7, with D maybe TRBD1 (6 bases). The CDR3 is CSAITGSPYEQYF. The CDR3 nucleotides read TGCAGTGCTATAACAGGGTCGCCCTACGAGCAGTACTTC.